The text below deals with one T cell receptor beta chain. Its antigen is still unknown. The junction and the germline gene differ at one end; a read error may be behind it. The CDR3 runs to 13 residues. From germline, CDR1 is ENHRY and CDR2 SYGVKD. This entry comes from a study of post-analysis software for immune sequencing data. As for the study in general: Secondary progressive, relapsing-remitting and progressive-relapsing multiple sclerosis were among the included disease courses.

Unique molecular identifiers were carried by the TCR beta cDNA libraries. Each CDR3 protein gets one entry after TCRdb re-called the PCR reads with MiXCR. The sample consists of 350,000 to 450,000 distinct CDR3 sequences, less than 40% of them appearing once. Study-level results: TRBV5-6, TRBV5-1 and TRBV20-1 were among four to six TRBV segments more frequent in patients than controls.

The J gene is TRBJ1-1, the V gene TRBV10-3, with D tentatively TRBD1 (5 bases). The sequence came from a girl aged 2 to 9 with multiple sclerosis. Material: blood. In DNA, the CDR3 is TGTGCCGTCAGTGATCGCGGGGGGACTGAAGCTTTCTTT. It specifies CAVSDRGGTEAFF.